The 11 T cell receptor beta chains presented below share a single source sample, sequenced in a study of blood T cell repertoires in COVID-19. Sequenced by immunoSEQ multiplex PCR; TCRdb stores in-frame clones only, minus some. The profile shows around 30,000 clones, over 75% of them singletons. The material sequenced was peripheral blood. Receptors originate from an older woman with active COVID-19.

This clone was picked up one time. The chain combines TRBV19 with TRBJ1-2, with TRBD1 matching over 9 bases. The CDR3 runs to 14 residues. CDR1 is LNHDA and CDR2 is SQIVND in the germline V gene (reference sequence). V lost 5 bases, J lost 3 bases, and 4 bases stayed unmatched. The CDR3 sequence: CASSRDREDYGYTF. Here the CDR3 DNA reads TGTGCCAGTAGTCGGGACAGGGAGGACTATGGCTACACCTTC.

This chain links TRBV7-2 with TRBJ2-1; the D gene is possibly TRBD2 (6 bases). Looked up from germline, CDR1 is SGHTA and CDR2 is FQGNSA. The CDR3 runs 11 residues. V was pared by 1 base and J by 12 bases, with 7 bases between. The chain's CDR3 is CASSLGAGQFF. CDR3 nucleotides: TGTGCCAGCAGCTTAGGAGCGGGGCAGTTCTTC.

This chain joins TRBV16 and TRBJ2-7; TRBD1 matches at 9 bases. Germline CDR1 is KGHSY and CDR2 is FQNENV. The CDR3 is 15 residues long. J was trimmed by 13 bases and V by 0 bases; bases with no gene match: 13. CDR3 loop: CASSQSAGTGISLYF. The CDR3, as DNA: TGTGCCAGCAGCCAATCGGCCGGGACAGGGATCAGCCTCTACTTC. The variable domain in full, completed from reference TRBV16 and TRBJ2-7, reads GEEVAQTPKHLVRGEGQKAKLYCAPIKGHSYVFWYQQVLKNEFKFLISFQNENVFDETGMPKERFSAKCLPNSPCSLEIQATKLEDSAVYFCASSQSAGTGISLYFGPGTRLTVT.

The chain combines TRBV5-1 with TRBJ2-7, with unresolved D. The CDR3 has 15 residues. Trimming took off 2 bases at V and 5 bases at J, with 17 bases between the two ends. Germline CDR1 and CDR2: SGHRS and YFSETQ. CDR3 coding DNA: TGCGCCAGCAGCTTCGGTGACCGTTTGAGCGACGAGCAGTACTTC. Translated: CASSFGDRLSDEQYF.

The gene calls are TRBV3-1 (or the pseudogene TRBV3-2) and TRBJ2-1; 8 positions match TRBD2. Germline CDR1 and CDR2: LGHDT and YNNKEL (reference sequence). Germline trimming cut 4 bases from V and 4 bases from J; bases unmatched to any gene: 9. CDR3 length: 16 amino acids. CDR3 bases: TGTGCCAGCAGCCCTTTTACTAGCGGAATATACAATGAGCAGTTCTTC. It translates to CASSPFTSGIYNEQFF.

The gene calls are TRBV5-1 and TRBJ1-6; possible D gene TRBD1, 6 bases. Looked up from germline, CDR1 is SGHRS and CDR2 is YFSETQ. This CDR3 contains 15 residues. V was pared by 7 bases and J by 0 bases, with 11 bases between. CDR3 sequence (DNA): TGCGCCAGCGCTGGGGGCAGCTCCTATAATTCACCCCTCCACTTT. It yields the protein CASAGGSSYNSPLHF.

This chain uses TRBV5-1 with TRBJ2-3; maybe TRBD1 (6 bases). Germline CDR1 reads SGHRS; CDR2 reads YFSETQ. The CDR3 spans 15 residues. The V end was cut by 4 bases, the J end by 2 bases, with 14 bases between. The CDR3, as DNA: TGCGCCAGCAGCGGAACGACAGGAGACACAGATACGCAGTATTTT. Protein sequence: CASSGTTGDTDTQYF.

This chain links TRBV18 with TRBJ2-7; 7 positions agree with TRBD2. Germline assignment: CDR1 KGHSH and CDR2 LQKENI. CDR3 length equals 14 residues. V lost 4 bases to trimming and J lost 5 bases; unmatched junction nucleotides: 8. In DNA form, the CDR3 reads TGTGCCAGCTCACGCGCGGGGGAAGTCGACGAGCAGTACTTC. Protein: CASSRAGEVDEQYF.

The chain uses TRBV28 and TRBJ2-7, with 11 bases identical to TRBD2. V lost 5 bases, J lost 3 bases, and 9 bases stayed unmatched. Germline V gives CDR1 MDHEN, CDR2 SYDVKM. The CDR3 spans 16 residues. CDR3 DNA sequence: TGTGCCAGCAGTCCCCTCCTAGCGGGGGGTTACTACGAGCAGTACTTC. The encoded protein is CASSPLLAGGYYEQYF.

Only a few counts were recorded for this clone. This chain connects TRBV30 to TRBJ2-7; weak D call: TRBD1 (5 bases). Trimming removed 3 bases from V and 1 base from J, with 19 bases in between. Germline assignment: CDR1 GTSNPN and CDR2 SVGIG (reference sequence). The CDR3 loop spans 16 amino acids. CDR3 residues: CAWSTPQTGGSYEQYF. The CDR3 bases are TGTGCCTGGAGCACCCCACAAACAGGTGGTTCCTACGAGCAGTACTTC.

Only a few counts were recorded for this clone. The V and J genes are TRBV18 and TRBJ1-1, with 7 bases aligning to TRBD1. The CDR3 is 16 amino acids. With 6 bases clipped from V and 5 bases from J, the junction kept 15 bases outside the gene matches. Germline V gene lookup returns CDR1 KGHSH and CDR2 LQKENI. CDR3 coding DNA: TGTGCCAGCTCCCTGAAGACAGGGAATCCCCGTACTGAAGCTTTCTTT. Encoded protein: CASSLKTGNPRTEAFF. Full variable domain (rest looked up from reference TRBV18 and TRBJ1-1): NAGVMQNPRHLVRRRGQEARLRCSPMKGHSHVYWYRQLPEEGLKFMVYLQKENIIDESGMPKERFSAEFPKEGPSILRIQQVVRGDSAAYFCASSLKTGNPRTEAFFGQGTRLTVV.